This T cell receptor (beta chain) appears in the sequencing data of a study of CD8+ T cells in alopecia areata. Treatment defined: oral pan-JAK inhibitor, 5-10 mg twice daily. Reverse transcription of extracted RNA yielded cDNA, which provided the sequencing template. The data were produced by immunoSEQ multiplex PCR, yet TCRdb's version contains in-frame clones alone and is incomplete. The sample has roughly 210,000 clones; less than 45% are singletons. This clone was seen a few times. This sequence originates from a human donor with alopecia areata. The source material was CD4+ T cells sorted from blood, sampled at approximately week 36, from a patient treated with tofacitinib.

This CDR3 reads CASSRTRTEQYF. The CDR3 coding sequence is TGTGCCAGCAGCCGTACTCGGACAGAGCAGTACTTC. The chain couples TRBV13 to TRBJ2-7; maybe TRBD1 (5 bases). The CDR3 totals 12 residues. Trimming cost V 5 bases and J 7 bases, with 12 bases left between them. The germline V gene encodes CDR1 PRHDT and CDR2 FYEKMQ (reference sequence).